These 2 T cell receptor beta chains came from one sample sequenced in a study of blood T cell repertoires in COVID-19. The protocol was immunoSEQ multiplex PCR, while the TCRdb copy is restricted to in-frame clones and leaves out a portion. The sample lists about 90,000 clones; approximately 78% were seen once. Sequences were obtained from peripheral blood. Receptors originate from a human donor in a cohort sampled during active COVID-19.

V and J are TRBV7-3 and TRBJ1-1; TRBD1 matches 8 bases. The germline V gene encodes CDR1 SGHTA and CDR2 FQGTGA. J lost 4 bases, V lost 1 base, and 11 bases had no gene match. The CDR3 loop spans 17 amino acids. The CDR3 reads CASSLNPPTGGGTEAFF. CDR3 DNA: TGTGCCAGCAGCTTAAATCCGCCCACAGGGGGGGGCACTGAAGCTTTCTTT.

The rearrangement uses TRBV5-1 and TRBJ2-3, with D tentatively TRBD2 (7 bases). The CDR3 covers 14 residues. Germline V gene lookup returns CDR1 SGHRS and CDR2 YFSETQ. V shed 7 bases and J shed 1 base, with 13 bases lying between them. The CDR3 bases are TGCGCCAGCGGTAGGGGGGGCGGCACAGATACGCAGTATTTT. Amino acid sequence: CASGRGGGTDTQYF.